A single sample gave rise to the 21 T cell receptor beta chains below, sequenced in a study of blood T cell repertoires in COVID-19. Sequenced by immunoSEQ multiplex PCR; TCRdb stores in-frame clones only, minus some. The sample lists 45,000 to 55,000 clones, around 83% occurring once. Sequenced material: peripheral blood. All receptors come from a man aged 45-65 years with acute or convalescent COVID-19.

This chain links TRBV6-2 or TRBV6-3 with TRBJ2-5; 9 positions match TRBD1. The germline V gene encodes CDR1 MNHEY and CDR2 SVGEGT. This CDR3 is 15 amino acids long. The V and J ends lost 6 bases and 5 bases, in that order; junction bases with no gene match: 10. The CDR3 bases are TGTGCCAGCAGCCGTCCGGGACAGGGTCGGGAGACCCAGTACTTC. Translated: CASSRPGQGRETQYF.

The gene calls are TRBV11-2 and TRBJ1-6, with no clear D. The CDR3 is 12 residues long. V lost 5 bases, J lost 7 bases, and 6 bases lay in between. Germline V gives CDR1 SGHAT, CDR2 FQNNGV. The CDR3 nucleotides are TGTGCCAGCAGCCCATCAAATTCACCCCTCCACTTT. This encodes CASSPSNSPLHF.

This chain joins TRBV7-9 and TRBJ2-2, with D unresolved. CDR1 SEHNR and CDR2 FQNEAQ come from the germline V gene (reference sequence). The CDR3 extends over 16 amino acids. V shed 0 bases and J shed 1 base, with 9 bases lying between them. CDR3 amino acids: CASSLAARMNTGELFF. The DNA for the CDR3 is TGTGCCAGCAGCTTAGCCGCGCGGATGAACACCGGGGAGCTGTTTTTT.

With regard to this clone: The sample has other DNA sequences that encode this CDR3 too. The chain joins TRBV11-3 to TRBJ2-7; D possibly corresponds to TRBD1 (5 bases). Germline CDR1 and CDR2: SGHNT and YENEEA. V lost 5 bases and J lost 6, with 17 bases in between. CDR3 length: 14 amino acids. CDR3 protein: CASSQSAQGTEQYF. CDR3 coding DNA: TGTGCCAGCAGCCAATCCGCGCAGGGTACCGAGCAGTACTTC.

The gene calls are TRBV9 and TRBJ1-2, with 7 nucleotides matching TRBD1. The CDR3 consists of 14 residues. Germline V CDR1 and CDR2: SGDLS, YYNGEE. V shed 0 bases and J 4 bases; nucleotides not matched to a gene: 3. The CDR3 DNA is TGTGCCAGCAGCGTAGACAGGACAGGCTATGGCTACACCTTC. Residues: CASSVDRTGYGYTF.

This clone was seen once. This chain connects TRBV10-3 to TRBJ2-2; tentative D call: TRBD1 (5 bases). The V end was cut by 5 bases, the J end by 1 base, with 14 bases between. CDR3 size: 16 residues. The V gene's germline CDR1 is ENHRY and CDR2 SYGVKD. This chain's CDR3 is CAISPGPQVNTGELFF. The DNA of the CDR3 is TGTGCCATCAGTCCAGGGCCCCAAGTGAACACCGGGGAGCTGTTTTTT.

J is TRBJ2-3 and V is TRBV3-1 (or the pseudogene TRBV3-2), with TRBD1 as a possible D gene (6 bases). The CDR3 runs to 16 residues. Germline CDR1 and CDR2: LGHDT and YNNKEL (reference sequence). V was pared by 4 bases and J by 1 base, with 15 bases between. CDR3 amino acids: CASSRVTGTGTDTQYF. DNA of the CDR3: TGTGCCAGCAGCCGAGTTACAGGGACCGGCACAGATACGCAGTATTTT.

The chain uses TRBV25-1 and TRBJ2-7, with 10 positions matching TRBD1. The germline gives CDR1 MGHDK, CDR2 SYGVNS. Losses at the gene ends were 3 bases for V and 3 bases for J; bases not matched to a gene: 2. The CDR3 contains 14 residues. The CDR3 DNA reads TGTGCCAGCAGTGAGGGACAGGGGTTCTACGAGCAGTACTTC. It codes for CASSEGQGFYEQYF.

The chain employs TRBV19 and TRBJ2-2; D gene uncertain. Germline values: CDR1 LNHDA, CDR2 SQIVND (reference sequence). This CDR3 contains 15 residues. The V gene lost 7 bases and the J gene lost 1 base, with 13 bases spanning the gap. CDR3 nucleotide sequence: TGTGCCAGTAAGAGGCCCCAGCTGAACACCGGGGAGCTGTTTTTT. Amino acids: CASKRPQLNTGELFF.

This rearrangement joins TRBV6-2 or TRBV6-3 to TRBJ2-7; weak D call: TRBD2 (5 bases). V gave up 2 bases and J gave up 3 bases, with 14 bases separating them. The CDR3 is 15 amino acids. CDR1 and CDR2 from the germline V gene are MNHEY and SVGEGT. CDR3 protein: CASSYVGGPDYEQYF. CDR3 bases: TGTGCCAGCAGTTACGTCGGAGGTCCGGACTACGAGCAGTACTTC.

V usage is TRBV29-1 and J usage is TRBJ1-2; no firm D call. CDR1 is SQVTM, CDR2 ANQGSEA, per germline. V lost 5 bases and J lost 4, with 14 bases in between. The CDR3 contains 13 residues. CDR3 bases: TGCAGCGTTCGGGAGGGCCTGACCTATGGCTACACCTTC. As protein: CSVREGLTYGYTF.

The chain is built from TRBV7-9 and TRBJ1-1; D possibly corresponds to TRBD1 (6 bases). The CDR3 totals 16 residues. V lost 5 bases to trimming and J lost 0 bases, with 16 bases between them. The V gene's germline CDR1 is SEHNR and CDR2 FQNEAQ (reference sequence). This CDR3 is CASSTPRGTMNTEAFF. CDR3 nucleotide sequence: TGTGCCAGCAGCACCCCCAGGGGTACCATGAACACTGAAGCTTTCTTT.

The V call is TRBV7-2, the J call TRBJ2-5, with D hard to call. The germline V gene encodes CDR1 SGHTA and CDR2 FQGNSA. Trimming shortened V by 5 bases and J by 3 bases, and 13 bases separated the two germline ends. CDR3 length: 14 amino acids. This chain's CDR3 is CASSPRGQKETQYF. The CDR3 DNA reads as TGTGCCAGCAGCCCGCGTGGGCAGAAAGAGACCCAGTACTTC. The full variable domain, completed using reference TRBV7-2 and TRBJ2-5, is GAGVSQSPSNKVTEKGKDVELRCDPISGHTALYWYRQSLGQGLEFLIYFQGNSAPDKSGLPSDRFSAERTGGSVSTLTIQRTQQEDSAVYLCASSPRGQKETQYFGPGTRLLVL.

V usage is TRBV7-9 and J usage is TRBJ1-5; 8 positions agree with TRBD1. Germline V CDR1 and CDR2: SEHNR, FQNEAQ (reference sequence). With 4 bases clipped from V and 5 bases from J, the junction kept 4 bases outside the gene matches. This CDR3 region has 14 residues. CDR3 DNA: TGTGCCAGCAGCTATCAGGGGGCCCATCAGCCCCAGCATTTT. Translated: CASSYQGAHQPQHF.

This chain joins TRBV4-2 and TRBJ2-5, with a possible D match to TRBD1 (5 bases). Germline values: CDR1 LGHNA, CDR2 YNFKEQ. Trimming removed 7 bases from V and 4 bases from J, with 13 bases in between. This CDR3 is 13 amino acids long. DNA of the CDR3: TGTGCCAGCACCACCGAAGGGGCAGAGACCCAGTACTTC. Amino acid sequence: CASTTEGAETQYF.

The J gene is TRBJ2-1, the V gene TRBV24-1; a weak D match, TRBD1 (5 bases). Germline V gene lookup returns CDR1 KGHDR and CDR2 SFDVKD. The CDR3 covers 13 residues. Deletions cut 7 bases from V and 11 bases from J, with 17 bases between. In DNA, the CDR3 is TGTGCCACCAGGCCCTTTTTCGACAGCAAGCAGTTCTTC. Its protein is CATRPFFDSKQFF.

The chain joins TRBV5-4 to TRBJ2-5, with D unclear. Trimming removed 4 bases from V and 2 bases from J, with 12 bases in between. Germline CDR1 is SGHNT and CDR2 is YYREEE (reference sequence). This CDR3 has 14 residues. The CDR3 reads CASSNPGEQETQYF. The CDR3 region has the DNA TGTGCCAGCAGCAACCCTGGAGAGCAAGAGACCCAGTACTTC.

The chain has TRBV6-1 and TRBJ1-5, with 10 bases identical to TRBD1. The germline gives CDR1 MNHNS, CDR2 SASEGT. Trimming took 3 bases from V and 5 from J; bases not matched to a gene: 10. This CDR3 comprises 17 residues. CDR3 sequence (DNA): TGTGCCAGCAGTGAGAGACAGGGGGCGCCCGGGGATCAGCCCCAGCATTTT. Its translation: CASSERQGAPGDQPQHF.

This clone was picked up one time. This chain joins TRBV11-2 and TRBJ2-7; 7 nucleotides agree with TRBD2. Trimming took 4 bases from V and 3 from J; bases not matched to a gene: 9. The CDR3 is 15 amino acids. Germline assignment: CDR1 SGHAT and CDR2 FQNNGV. CDR3 sequence: CASSYGGELSYEQYF. CDR3 bases: TGTGCCAGCAGCTATGGGGGGGAGTTAAGCTACGAGCAGTACTTC.

The chain is built from TRBV5-5 and TRBJ1-4; TRBD1 aligns across 7 bases. The CDR3 extends over 16 amino acids. Per the germline V gene, CDR1 is SGHKS and CDR2 is YYEKEE (reference sequence). Germline trimming cut 3 bases from V and 5 bases from J; bases unmatched to any gene: 10. The CDR3 loop reads CASSSGGGQENEKLFF. The CDR3 nucleotides are TGTGCCAGCAGCTCGGGCGGAGGACAGGAGAATGAAAAACTGTTTTTT.

V gene TRBV4-2 combines with J gene TRBJ2-2; the D is unclear. V was shortened by 4 bases and J by 6 bases, with 15 bases between the two germline ends. Per the germline V gene, CDR1 is LGHNA and CDR2 is YNFKEQ. This CDR3 comprises 15 residues. The CDR3 DNA sequence: TGTGCCAGCAGCCCCACCACTCACTTAGCCGGGGAGCTGTTTTTT. This translates into CASSPTTHLAGELFF.